The 31 T cell receptor beta chains listed next were all sequenced from one sample in a study of CXCR3-negative and CXCR3-positive naive CD8 T cells. UMI-labeled 5' RACE TRB cDNA libraries were prepared from the cells. TCRdb re-called the 5' RACE reads; one entry per CDR3 protein, DNA not given. Its listing shows 150,000 or so distinct CDR3 sequences. Input material: naive CXCR3- CD8+ T cells from blood. Subset indicated: CD45RO-CCR7+CD27+CD95- naive CD8+ T cells lacking CXCR3 (TNR3-). The source is a human donor in good health. Some clones in this sample may be carry-over from other donors' samples.

This chain links TRBV9 with TRBJ2-7; TCRdb names TRBD1, which stays unverified in the absence of DNA. The CDR3 extends over 14 amino acids. The germline V gene has CDR1 SGDLS and CDR2 YYNGEE. This CDR3 reads CASSVGDRAYEQYF.

CDR3: CASRFGGYNEQFF. J is TRBJ2-1 and V is TRBV28. Per germline, CDR1 MDHEN and CDR2 SYDVKM. The CDR3 is 13 amino acids. The full variable domain, rest sourced from reference TRBV28 and TRBJ2-1, is DVKVTQSSRYLVKRTGEKVFLECVQDMDHENMFWYRQDPGLGLRLIYFSYDVKMKEKGDIPEGYSVSREKKERFSLILESASTNQTSMYLCASRFGGYNEQFFGPGTRLTVL.

This CDR3 reads CASSRSAGGFNEQFF. The chain recombines TRBV6-5 with TRBJ2-1; TCRdb's D call, TRBD2, is unchecked because there is no DNA. This CDR3 region has 15 residues. The germline CDR1 and CDR2 sequences are MNHEY and SVGAGI.

CDR3 sequence: CATNSGGDRGPANTGELFF. J is TRBJ2-2 and V is TRBV15; TCRdb selects TRBD1, and the lack of DNA leaves this call unchecked. This CDR3 is 19 amino acids long. Germline CDR1 LNHNV, CDR2 YYDKDF (reference sequence).

J is TRBJ2-7 and V is TRBV20-1; TCRdb lists TRBD2, though no DNA is available to test this call. The CDR3 contains 15 residues. Germline loops: CDR1 DFQATT, CDR2 SNEGSKA (reference sequence). CDR3 sequence: CSARDWDSGGYEQYF.

The rearrangement uses TRBV6-4 and TRBJ2-3; checking the TCRdb D call of TRBD2 is not possible without DNA. The CDR3 consists of 16 residues. The germline gives CDR1 MRHNA, CDR2 SNTAGT. CDR3 sequence reads: CASSEVAGGRGDTQYF.

The V gene is TRBV29-1, the J gene TRBJ2-7; TCRdb lists TRBD1, though no DNA is available to test this call. Germline CDR1 is SQVTM and CDR2 is ANQGSEA. The CDR3 totals 14 residues. CDR3 amino acids: CSGKGGQVGYEQYF.

The chain carries TRBV12-3 or TRBV12-4 and TRBJ1-6; TCRdb designates TRBD1, a call that cannot be tested without DNA. This CDR3 is 14 amino acids long. The CDR3 protein is CASSPGTGDSPLHF.

The rearrangement uses TRBV5-4 and TRBJ1-1; no DNA is available, so the TRBD1 call from TCRdb remains unchecked. The germline V gene encodes CDR1 SGHNT and CDR2 YYREEE (reference sequence). This CDR3 is 13 amino acids long. The CDR3 here is CASSGMWGTEAFF.

The V call is TRBV27, the J call TRBJ2-5; the D gene TCRdb calls, TRBD1, cannot be checked with no DNA. The CDR3 has 11 amino acids. The germline V gene has CDR1 MNHEY and CDR2 SMNVEV (reference sequence). The CDR3 protein is CASRGVETQYF.

The chain employs TRBV14 and TRBJ2-5; TCRdb returns TRBD1, unconfirmable since there is no DNA. This CDR3 is 13 amino acids long. Germline V gene data show CDR1 as SGHDN and CDR2 as FVKESK. The CDR3 spells CASSQGLGETQYF.

The chain joins TRBV29-1 to TRBJ2-4; TCRdb proposes TRBD1, but this gene call is untestable without DNA. Germline V gene sequence: CDR1 SQVTM, CDR2 ANQGSEA. The CDR3 runs 13 residues. CDR3 region: CSVPDSLKNIQYF.

The genes are TRBV27 and TRBJ2-7; there is no DNA to check the TCRdb D call of TRBD2. Germline lookup yields CDR1 MNHEY and CDR2 SMNVEV (reference sequence). The CDR3 runs 14 residues. CDR3 loop: CASSLRREGYEQYF.

This chain links TRBV11-2 with TRBJ2-7; no DNA is available, so the TRBD2 call from TCRdb remains unchecked. CDR1 is SGHAT and CDR2 is FQNNGV in the germline V gene. The length of the CDR3 is 13 residues. The CDR3 is CASRPGLSHEQYF.

The chain links TRBV5-1 to TRBJ2-7; the TCRdb D gene call, TRBD2, has no DNA to confirm it. Germline V gene lookup returns CDR1 SGHRS and CDR2 YFSETQ. CDR3 size: 14 residues. The CDR3 region is CASSRIPGPYEQYF.

The rearrangement uses TRBV7-2 and TRBJ2-7; TCRdb's assignment of TRBD1 cannot be checked, as there is no DNA. Germline V CDR1 and CDR2: SGHTA, FQGNSA. This CDR3 contains 14 residues. CDR3 sequence: CASSYGTGGHEQYF. Full variable domain (missing parts from reference TRBV7-2 and TRBJ2-7): GAGVSQSPSNKVTEKGKDVELRCDPISGHTALYWYRQSLGQGLEFLIYFQGNSAPDKSGLPSDRFSAERTGGSVSTLTIQRTQQEDSAVYLCASSYGTGGHEQYFGPGTRLTVT.

This rearrangement joins TRBV5-1 to TRBJ2-7; TCRdb calls TRBD1, which cannot be checked without DNA. CDR3 length: 16 residues. Germline V gene data show CDR1 as SGHRS and CDR2 as YFSETQ. The CDR3 protein is CASSALPRDSIYEQYF.

V is TRBV7-3 and J is TRBJ2-2. Germline CDR1 reads SGHTA; CDR2 reads FQGTGA. The CDR3 loop spans 12 amino acids. This chain's CDR3 is CASSPHTGELFF.

The V and J genes are TRBV28 and TRBJ1-1; with no DNA, the TCRdb D assignment of TRBD1 cannot be verified. The CDR3 is made up of 14 amino acids. Germline V gene data show CDR1 as MDHEN and CDR2 as SYDVKM. The CDR3 reads CASSPLPGQGEAFF. Based on the CDR3 plus reference TRBV28 and TRBJ1-1, the full variable domain is DVKVTQSSRYLVKRTGEKVFLECVQDMDHENMFWYRQDPGLGLRLIYFSYDVKMKEKGDIPEGYSVSREKKERFSLILESASTNQTSMYLCASSPLPGQGEAFFGQGTRLTVV.

The genes are TRBV4-2 and TRBJ2-7; the TCRdb D gene call, TRBD1, has no DNA to confirm it. CDR3 length: 15 residues. CDR1 LGHNA and CDR2 YNFKEQ come from the germline V gene. CDR3 protein: CASSQDGTGAYEQYF.

V gene TRBV19 combines with J gene TRBJ2-1. This CDR3 is built from 15 residues. Germline V CDR1 and CDR2: LNHDA, SQIVND (reference sequence). CDR3: CASSVLAGRSNEQLF.

The chain recombines TRBV28 with TRBJ2-7; as DNA is missing, the TRBD1 call by TCRdb cannot be tested. Germline CDR1 MDHEN, CDR2 SYDVKM. The CDR3 totals 17 residues. The CDR3 sequence: CASSPQKGILRKYEQYF.

The CDR3 is CASSLDGTSTYNEQFF. This chain connects TRBV5-1 to TRBJ2-1; there is no DNA to check the TCRdb D call of TRBD2. CDR1 SGHRS and CDR2 YFSETQ come from the germline V gene. CDR3 length: 16 residues. The full variable domain, with the rest looked up from reference TRBV5-1 and TRBJ2-1, is KAGVTQTPRYLIKTRGQQVTLSCSPISGHRSVSWYQQTPGQGLQFLFEYFSETQRNKGNFPGRFSGRQFSNSRSEMNVSTLELGDSALYLCASSLDGTSTYNEQFFGPGTRLTVL.

This chain uses TRBV5-1 with TRBJ2-1; TCRdb outputs TRBD1, but without DNA this stays unchecked. Looked up from germline, CDR1 is SGHRS and CDR2 is YFSETQ. This CDR3 is built from 15 residues. CDR3 residues: CASSFRQGAYNEQFF.

The V gene is TRBV28, the J gene TRBJ1-1. This CDR3 comprises 15 residues. The germline gives CDR1 MDHEN, CDR2 SYDVKM. CDR3 region: CASSFSGTMNTEAFF.

CDR3 amino acids: CASSTIRVGQSYNEQFF. The chain links TRBV23-1 to TRBJ2-1; TCRdb selects TRBD2, and the lack of DNA leaves this call unchecked. TRBV23-1 counts as an open reading frame of uncertain function. The CDR3 is 17 residues long.

The gene calls are TRBV3-1 and TRBJ2-1; lacking DNA, the TRBD1 call made by TCRdb goes unchecked. This CDR3 is built from 16 residues. Germline values: CDR1 LGHDT, CDR2 YNNKEL (reference sequence). The CDR3 region is CASRDSRDRTYNEQFF.

The chain joins TRBV28 to TRBJ2-7; TCRdb's D call, TRBD1, is unchecked because there is no DNA. The length of the CDR3 is 14 residues. Germline CDR1 MDHEN, CDR2 SYDVKM. CDR3 residues: CASSLKGGSYEQYF.

The chain couples TRBV28 to TRBJ2-7; TCRdb picks TRBD1, but there is no DNA to check that call. CDR1 MDHEN and CDR2 SYDVKM come from the germline V gene. The CDR3 has 14 residues. CDR3 amino acids: CASSLRDSPYEQYF. Using reference TRBV28 and TRBJ2-7 for the parts outside the CDR3, the full variable domain is DVKVTQSSRYLVKRTGEKVFLECVQDMDHENMFWYRQDPGLGLRLIYFSYDVKMKEKGDIPEGYSVSREKKERFSLILESASTNQTSMYLCASSLRDSPYEQYFGPGTRLTVT.

This CDR3 reads CASSLGQGIDTQYF. The chain combines TRBV5-6 with TRBJ2-3; lacking DNA, the TRBD1 call made by TCRdb goes unchecked. This CDR3 region has 14 residues. Germline V gene data show CDR1 as SGHDT and CDR2 as YYEEEE.

This chain uses TRBV27 with TRBJ2-7. Germline CDR1 and CDR2: MNHEY and SMNVEV (reference sequence). The CDR3 has 15 residues. The CDR3 protein is CASSPPALMSYEQYF.